These T cell receptor beta chains were read from a single sample in a study of cytomegalovirus exposure and HLA in healthy donors. The table came from immunoSEQ multiplex PCR; TCRdb's copy has only in-frame clones and leaves some out. The sample includes approximately 220,000 clones, around 80% of them seen just once. The sample comprised PBMCs. Receptors originate from a man younger than 35 in good health and CMV-seronegative. Both conserved end residues are part of each CDR3. The D gene is left open where the match is weak. Some rows mark clone size as missing; the rest say once, few, many or name a class of expanded clone.

v_gene	d_gene	j_gene	abundance	CDR3aa	CDR3nt
TRBV27	-	TRBJ2-7	-	CASSLAGTAYEQYF	TGTGCCAGCAGTTTGGCGGGGACGGCCTACGAGCAGTACTTC
TRBV2	-	TRBJ1-5	few	CASSEAMELRQPQHF	TGTGCCAGCAGTGAAGCGATGGAGTTAAGGCAGCCCCAGCATTTT
TRBV30	-	TRBJ2-7	-	CASQGTYEQYF	TGTGCCTCGCAGGGCACCTACGAGCAGTACTTC
TRBV5-6	-	TRBJ2-2	-	CASSLTGPNTGELFF	TGTGCCAGCAGCTTGACAGGGCCCAACACCGGGGAGCTGTTTTTT
TRBV27	-	TRBJ2-3	-	CASSKRARERTDTQYF	TGTGCCAGCTCGAAGAGGGCCCGCGAACGCACAGATACGCAGTATTTT
TRBV13	-	TRBJ2-7	once	CASSLVSATDYEQYF	TGTGCCAGCAGCCTGGTTAGCGCGACGGACTACGAGCAGTACTTC
TRBV4-1	TRBD2	TRBJ2-1	-	CASSPLAGGTYNEQFF	TGCGCCAGCAGCCCTTTAGCGGGAGGGACCTACAATGAGCAGTTCTTC
TRBV29-1	TRBD1	TRBJ2-1	-	CSVEGTGASNEQFF	TGCAGCGTTGAAGGGACAGGGGCGAGCAATGAGCAGTTCTTC
TRBV7-7	TRBD2	TRBJ2-3	-	CASSYGLAATDTQYF	TGTGCTAGCAGCTACGGACTAGCGGCCACAGATACGCAGTATTTT
TRBV10-3	TRBD1	TRBJ2-7	-	CAIGGGQGREQYF	TGTGCCATCGGCGGGGGACAGGGCAGGGAGCAGTACTTC
TRBV27	TRBD1	TRBJ2-4	few	CASSLGTGSIQYF	TGTGCCAGCAGTTTAGGGACAGGGAGCATTCAGTACTTC
TRBV19	-	TRBJ2-7	-	CASSPRPSSYEQYF	TGTGCCAGTAGCCCTAGACCAAGCTCCTACGAGCAGTACTTC
TRBV28	TRBD1	TRBJ2-7	few	CASSFGDRALGADEQYF	TGTGCCAGCAGTTTTGGAGACAGGGCGCTGGGGGCGGACGAGCAGTACTTC
TRBV6-1	-	TRBJ1-1	-	CASSWTSTEAFF	TGTGCCAGCAGTTGGACAAGCACTGAAGCTTTCTTT
TRBV29-1	-	TRBJ2-7	once	CSVDRQDSDEQYF	TGCAGCGTCGACCGACAGGATTCTGACGAGCAGTACTTC
TRBV9	-	TRBJ1-6	few	CASSPNIYSPLHF	TGTGCCAGCAGCCCAAACATTTATTCACCCCTCCACTTT
TRBV27	TRBD1	TRBJ1-1	-	CASSEDRGQNTEAFF	TGTGCCAGCAGCGAGGACAGGGGCCAGAACACTGAAGCTTTCTTT
TRBV28	-	TRBJ1-3	-	CASSSRRTDGSGNTIYF	TGTGCCAGCAGCTCACGGAGGACAGACGGCTCTGGAAACACCATATATTTT
TRBV7-3	-	TRBJ2-1	-	CASISLASNEQFF	TGTGCCAGCATCTCCCTAGCCTCCAATGAGCAGTTCTTC
TRBV19	TRBD1	TRBJ2-7	-	CASSVSGTGVYEQYF	TGTGCCAGTAGTGTTTCCGGGACAGGGGTCTACGAGCAGTACTTC
TRBV5-1	TRBD2	TRBJ2-1	-	CASSLEASGPYNEQFF	TGCGCCAGCAGCTTGGAGGCTAGCGGGCCCTACAATGAGCAGTTCTTC
TRBV29-1	-	TRBJ1-2	-	CSASRRGAYGYTF	TGCAGCGCATCTAGACGGGGAGCCTATGGCTACACCTTC
TRBV6-1	-	TRBJ2-5	-	CASSDVGYRGGTQYF	TGTGCCAGCAGTGACGTGGGATACAGGGGGGGGACCCAGTACTTC